Each of the 11 T cell receptor beta chains below was sequenced from the same sample in a study of blood T cell repertoires in COVID-19. Sequenced by immunoSEQ multiplex PCR; TCRdb stores in-frame clones only, minus some. This sample has roughly 160,000 clones, with around four fifths found just once. The source material was PBMCs or T cells enriched from blood (not recorded which). The source is a woman aged 60-75 years who had recovered from COVID-19.

This chain joins TRBV27 and TRBJ1-2; D not resolved. The ends were cut back, 3 bases at V and 1 base at J, with 9 bases in the middle. The CDR3 is 14 amino acids. Looked up from germline, CDR1 is MNHEY and CDR2 is SMNVEV (reference sequence). The CDR3 DNA sequence: TGTGCCAGCAGTTTTCTGGGCTATAACTATGGCTACACCTTC. It yields the protein CASSFLGYNYGYTF.

The chain combines TRBV5-1 with TRBJ2-3; 10 positions agree with TRBD2. Germline lookup yields CDR1 SGHRS and CDR2 YFSETQ. With V trimmed by 0 bases and J by 1 base, 8 bases remained unmatched. The CDR3 runs to 18 residues. In nucleotides, the CDR3 is TGCGCCAGCAGCTTGGGCCTAGCGGGAGTACCTGGCACAGATACGCAGTATTTT. It is translated as CASSLGLAGVPGTDTQYF.

V and J are TRBV7-2 and TRBJ1-1, with D perhaps TRBD1 (5 bases). V dropped 5 bases and J dropped 4 bases, with 17 bases sitting between them. The CDR3 has 15 residues. Per germline, CDR1 SGHTA and CDR2 FQGNSA. As DNA, the CDR3 is TGTGCCAGCAGCCCAGCCCAGGGTAGGGTCACTGAAGCTTTCTTT. Translation: CASSPAQGRVTEAFF.

This chain connects TRBV5-4 to TRBJ1-2, with TRBD1 matching over 11 bases. The CDR3 length is 14 residues. Germline CDR1 SGHNT, CDR2 YYREEE (reference sequence). J lost 6 bases, V lost 4 bases, and 5 bases had no gene match. CDR3 in amino acids: CASSVDRGRDGYTF. The CDR3 nucleotides are TGTGCCAGCAGCGTGGACAGGGGGCGGGATGGCTACACCTTC.

This clone was counted once. The chain has TRBV10-3 and TRBJ1-2, with 8 bases matching TRBD1. The length of the CDR3 is 18 residues. Germline V CDR1 and CDR2: ENHRY, SYGVKD. V lost 2 bases to trimming and J lost 0 bases; unmatched junction nucleotides: 11. This chain's CDR3 is CAISETGQGGLANYGYTF. CDR3 DNA sequence: TGTGCCATCAGTGAGACAGGACAGGGAGGGCTGGCTAACTATGGCTACACCTTC.

This chain uses TRBV7-3 with TRBJ2-2, with D tentatively TRBD1 (5 bases). The V gene's germline CDR1 is SGHTA and CDR2 FQGTGA. The V end was cut by 5 bases, the J end by 1 base, with 23 bases between. The CDR3 totals 19 residues. The DNA for the CDR3 is TGTGCCAGCAGCCCACTTCCCCCGAACCAAAGGGGGAACACCGGGGAGCTGTTTTTT. It translates to CASSPLPPNQRGNTGELFF.

This sequence joins TRBV6-1 and TRBJ2-1, with D possibly being TRBD1 (6 bases). Deletions cut 1 base from V and 4 bases from J, with 14 bases between. CDR3 length equals 16 residues. Germline loops: CDR1 MNHNS, CDR2 SASEGT. CDR3 in amino acids: CASSEVSLGGYNEQFF. The CDR3 coding sequence is TGTGCCAGCAGTGAAGTTTCTCTAGGGGGTTACAATGAGCAGTTCTTC.

The gene calls are TRBV12-3 or TRBV12-4 and TRBJ2-3; D unclear. The CDR3 contains 11 residues. Trimming left V 4 bases short and J 11 bases short, with 10 bases between. CDR3 sequence (DNA): TGTGCCAGCAGTTCCGGGTGGATGCAGTATTTT. It yields the protein CASSSGWMQYF.

The chain is built from TRBV27 and TRBJ1-5; D might be TRBD1 (6 bases). The CDR3 is made up of 14 amino acids. Germline V gene data show CDR1 as MNHEY and CDR2 as SMNVEV (reference sequence). The ends were cut back, 6 bases at V and 1 base at J, with 10 bases in the middle. CDR3: CASSGQLSNQPQHF. CDR3 nucleotide sequence: TGTGCCAGCAGCGGACAGTTGAGCAATCAGCCCCAGCATTTT.

The chain is built from TRBV5-4 and TRBJ2-5; maybe TRBD2 (6 bases). This CDR3 spans 15 amino acids. Germline assignment: CDR1 SGHNT and CDR2 YYREEE (reference sequence). The germline V and J ends were trimmed by 0 bases and 5 bases, with 14 bases remaining between them. CDR3 coding DNA: TGTGCCAGCAGCTTGGGGGGCGGGGTACGGGAGACCCAGTACTTC. This gives the protein CASSLGGGVRETQYF.

This clone was detected once. This rearrangement joins TRBV6-5 to TRBJ1-5, with a weak D call TRBD1 (5 bases). This CDR3 region has 15 residues. Germline lookup yields CDR1 MNHEY and CDR2 SVGAGI. V lost 6 bases and J 2 bases, leaving 14 bases between the germline ends. The CDR3 reads CASSFGGVGNQPQHF. The CDR3 DNA is TGTGCCAGCAGCTTTGGGGGGGTAGGCAATCAGCCCCAGCATTTT.